The entry below gives a single T cell receptor beta chain sequence along with its context. The antigen is not known. Germline V CDR1 and CDR2: SGHTA, FQGNSA. The V and J ends lost 5 bases and 2 bases respectively, with 15 bases between them. This CDR3 has 15 amino acids. Other autoimmune diseases, uncontrolled infections, pregnancy or lactation excluded patients from enrollment. A diagnosis was made from clinical symptoms together with serum thyroxine, TRAb, thyroid ultrasound and orbital computed tomography. The data belong to a study of Graves' ophthalmopathy and Graves' hyperthyroidism. General study findings and limits: Blood also contained most of the expanded thyroid clonotypes above 0.001 frequency.

RNA transcripts were the template, and TCR beta CDR3 regions were amplified from them. HTBI primers primed a first-round RT-PCR, and a second-round multiplex PCR followed. Using its own MiXCR run on the multiplex PCR reads, TCRdb lists one record per CDR3 protein. This repertoire shows some 210,000 distinct CDR3 sequences, roughly 27% found once; its top ten account for approximately 8.2%. Specimen: peripheral blood. The V call is TRBV7-2, the J call TRBJ2-5; D call uncertain. The source of this sequence is a man aged 45-65 years with Graves' ophthalmopathy. CDR3 sequence (DNA): TGTGCCAGCAGCCGGTGGGATACACAACAAGAGACCCAGTACTTC. Translation: CASSRWDTQQETQYF.